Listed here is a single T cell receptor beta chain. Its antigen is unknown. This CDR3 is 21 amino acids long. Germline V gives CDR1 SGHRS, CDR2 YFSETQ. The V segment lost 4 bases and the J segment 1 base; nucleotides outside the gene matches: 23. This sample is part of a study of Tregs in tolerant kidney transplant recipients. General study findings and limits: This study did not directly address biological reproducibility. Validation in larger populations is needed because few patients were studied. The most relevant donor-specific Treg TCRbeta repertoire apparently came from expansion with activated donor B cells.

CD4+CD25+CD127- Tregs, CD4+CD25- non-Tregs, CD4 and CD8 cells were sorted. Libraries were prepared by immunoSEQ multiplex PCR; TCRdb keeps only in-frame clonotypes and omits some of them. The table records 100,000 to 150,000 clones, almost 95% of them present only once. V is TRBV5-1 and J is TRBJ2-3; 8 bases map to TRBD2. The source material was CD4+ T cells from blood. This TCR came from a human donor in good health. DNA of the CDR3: TGCGCCAGCAGCCCTCCGGGGGGAGCGGGAGTTGCCGGTCTGCGCACAGATACGCAGTATTTT. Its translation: CASSPPGGAGVAGLRTDTQYF.